A single sample gave rise to the 11 T cell receptor beta chains below, sequenced in a study of response to subunit inactivated influenza vaccine. One entry per CDR3 protein results from TCRdb running MiXCR on the RT-PCR reads. The table lists about 780,000 distinct CDR3 sequences, around 20% of them singletons. This specimen was PBMCs from blood, taken around 5 days after vaccination. The origin of the receptors is a middle-aged man who received an inactivated influenza vaccine.

The table lists this clonotype with a few counts. The rearrangement links TRBV7-6 to TRBJ2-7, with 8 nucleotides matching TRBD1. The CDR3 is 18 amino acids. The V gene end was trimmed by 1 base and the J gene end by 5 bases; junction bases not matched to a gene: 16. Germline values: CDR1 SGHVS, CDR2 FNYEAQ. The CDR3 DNA is TGTGCCAGCAGCTTAGTTGTCGTAACTAGACAGGGGAGGAACGAGCAGTACTTC. This translates into CASSLVVVTRQGRNEQYF.

For the CDR3, the DNA is TGCGCCAGCAGCCAAAGTAGCGGGAGAGGAGAGACCCAGTACTTC. Amino acid sequence: CASSQSSGRGETQYF. This sequence joins TRBV4-3 and TRBJ2-5; 9 bases map to TRBD2. Germline lookup yields CDR1 LGHNA and CDR2 YSLEER. V trimming: 2 bases; J trimming: 4 bases; junction bases outside the gene matches: 5. CDR3 length: 15 amino acids.

The J gene is TRBJ2-7, the V gene TRBV20-1, with a tentative D call TRBD2 (5 bases). Germline lookup yields CDR1 DFQATT and CDR2 SNEGSKA (reference sequence). V was trimmed by 4 bases and J by 4 bases, leaving 17 bases between them. The CDR3 spans 14 residues. The CDR3 reads CSAKPPAELYEQYF. As DNA, the CDR3 is TGCAGTGCTAAGCCGCCAGCGGAACTTTACGAGCAGTACTTC.

This clonotype was observed many times. The chain uses TRBV20-1 and TRBJ2-5, with 10 bases matching TRBD2. After removal of 6 bases from V and 5 bases from J, the junction contained 9 bases not matched to a gene. Germline lookup yields CDR1 DFQATT and CDR2 SNEGSKA (reference sequence). There are 14 residues in the CDR3. This CDR3 is CSATKREGRETQYF. The CDR3 coding sequence is TGCAGTGCAACCAAGCGGGAGGGCCGCGAGACCCAGTACTTC.

This clonotype was detected many times. The rearrangement uses TRBV12-3 or TRBV12-4 and TRBJ2-5; D uncertain. V gave up 5 bases and J gave up 5 bases, with 9 bases separating them. The CDR3 is 12 amino acids. DNA of the CDR3: TGTGCCAGCAGTGTGACGAGGGAGACCCAGTACTTC. Amino acids: CASSVTRETQYF.

The chain has TRBV30 and TRBJ1-5; 7 bases are a match to TRBD1. Germline CDR1 is GTSNPN and CDR2 is SVGIG (reference sequence). J was trimmed by 4 bases and V by 5 bases; bases with no gene match: 5. The CDR3 length is 13 residues. In nucleotides, the CDR3 is TGTGCCTGGGTAGGGACAGTTAATCAGCCCCAGCATTTT. Translating gives CAWVGTVNQPQHF.

This sequence joins TRBV20-1 and TRBJ2-7, with 8 bases that match TRBD2. This CDR3 is 15 amino acids long. Germline V gene data show CDR1 as DFQATT and CDR2 as SNEGSKA (reference sequence). V trimming: 0 bases; J trimming: 5 bases; junction bases outside the gene matches: 9. For the CDR3, the DNA is TGCAGTGCTAGAGATCTCGGCGGGAGGAACGACGAGCAGTACTTC. Its translation: CSARDLGGRNDEQYF.

The chain combines TRBV21-1 with TRBJ2-7. TRBV21-1 is designated a pseudogene. This CDR3 spans 15 amino acids. The CDR3 DNA follows: TGTGCCAGCAGCAAAGTCGGCAGCTTCCGAAGGGAGCAGTACTTC. Translating gives CASSKVGSFRREQYF.

Ten or more counts support this clonotype. This sequence joins TRBV12-3 or TRBV12-4 and TRBJ2-1, with 9 bases identical to TRBD2. The CDR3 is made up of 15 amino acids. V shed 4 bases and J 3 bases; nucleotides not matched to a gene: 4. CDR3 protein: CASSSGLANYNEQFF. Written as DNA, the CDR3 is TGTGCCAGCAGTTCGGGACTAGCCAACTACAATGAGCAGTTCTTC.

The V and J genes are TRBV7-3 and TRBJ2-3; D call uncertain. CDR3 size: 13 residues. The germline CDR1 and CDR2 sequences are SGHTA and FQGTGA. V shed 1 base and J shed 2 bases, with 4 bases lying between them. This CDR3 reads CASSLKYTDTQYF. CDR3 nucleotides: TGTGCCAGCAGCTTAAAGTACACAGATACGCAGTATTTT.

In this sample, this clonotype turned up many times. The genes are TRBV24-1 and TRBJ2-5, with D possibly being TRBD1 or TRBD2 (6 bases each). Trimming removed 9 bases at V and 3 bases at J, with 13 bases between. This CDR3 has 13 amino acids. Germline CDR1 and CDR2: KGHDR and SFDVKD. The CDR3 protein is CATGEGGKETQYF. Written as DNA, the CDR3 is TGTGCCACCGGAGAAGGGGGGAAAGAGACCCAGTACTTC.